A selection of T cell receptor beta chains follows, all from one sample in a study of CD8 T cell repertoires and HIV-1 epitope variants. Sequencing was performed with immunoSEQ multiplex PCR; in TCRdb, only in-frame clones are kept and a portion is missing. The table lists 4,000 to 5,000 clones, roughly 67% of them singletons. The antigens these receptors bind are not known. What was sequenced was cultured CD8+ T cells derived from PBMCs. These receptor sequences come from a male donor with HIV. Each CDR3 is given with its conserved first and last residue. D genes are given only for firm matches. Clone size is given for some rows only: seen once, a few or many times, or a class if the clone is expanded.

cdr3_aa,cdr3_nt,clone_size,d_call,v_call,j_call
CASSLGWASGSTGELFF,TGTGCCAGCAGCTTAGGTTGGGCTAGCGGGAGCACCGGGGAGCTGTTTTTT,-,TRBD2,TRBV13,TRBJ2-2
CASSPSANTEAFF,TGTGCCAGCAGCCCGTCGGCTAACACTGAAGCTTTCTTT,few,-,TRBV7-8,TRBJ1-1
CASSSVSGGEDEQFF,TGTGCCAGCAGCTCAGTCAGCGGGGGCGAAGATGAGCAGTTCTTC,-,TRBD2,TRBV7-9,TRBJ2-1
CASGQQLTEAFF,TGTGCCAGCGGTCAACAGCTCACTGAAGCTTTCTTT,-,-,TRBV7-6,TRBJ1-1
CASSLGQGVTTEAFF,TGCGCCAGCAGCTTGGGGCAGGGAGTGACCACTGAAGCTTTCTTT,-,-,TRBV5-1,TRBJ1-1
CASSVALAGVDQETQYF,TGTGCCAGCAGCGTAGCACTAGCGGGGGTAGATCAAGAGACCCAGTACTTC,once,TRBD2,TRBV9,TRBJ2-5
CASSQDPPDLDYGYTF,TGCGCCAGCAGCCAAGATCCCCCAGACTTGGACTATGGCTACACCTTC,-,-,TRBV5-2,TRBJ1-2
CASSPRPQILDYGYTF,TGTGCCAGTAGTCCTAGGCCTCAAATTTTGGACTATGGCTACACCTTC,once,-,TRBV19,TRBJ1-2
CASSYSSGSSYEQYF,TGTGCCAGCAGTTATTCTAGCGGGAGCTCCTACGAGCAGTACTTC,-,TRBD2,TRBV6-5,TRBJ2-7
CASSIAGDTLYEQYF,TGTGCCAGTAGTATAGCTGGGGACACCCTATACGAGCAGTACTTC,medium-sized,-,TRBV19,TRBJ2-7
CASSIDRTPEAFF,TGTGCCAGTAGTATAGACCGGACACCTGAAGCTTTCTTT,few,-,TRBV19,TRBJ1-1
CASSAGQAYNEQFF,TGTGCCAGCAGTGCCGGACAGGCTTACAATGAGCAGTTCTTC,-,TRBD1,TRBV28,TRBJ2-1
CASSAGTTGADTQYF,TGCGCCAGCAGCGCCGGGACTACCGGTGCAGATACGCAGTATTTT,-,TRBD2,TRBV5-1,TRBJ2-3
CASSLAGLGYGYTF,TGTGCCAGCAGCTTGGCAGGCCTTGGCTATGGCTACACCTTC,-,-,TRBV5-8,TRBJ1-2
CASSLDFEKLFF,TGTGCCAGCAGCTTAGACTTTGAAAAACTGTTTTTT,-,-,TRBV7-2,TRBJ1-4
CASSIDGGIRGYTF,TGTGCCAGTAGTATAGACGGGGGGATACGTGGCTACACCTTC,-,-,TRBV19,TRBJ1-2
CASSSGTLSSYEQYF,TGTGCCAGCAGCTCCGGGACATTGAGCTCCTACGAGCAGTACTTC,-,-,TRBV5-6,TRBJ2-7
CASSYRDDKPPLPRTSYEQYF,TGTGCCAGCAGCTACCGCGATGATAAACCGCCCTTACCGAGGACCTCCTACGAGCAGTACTTC,-,-,TRBV6-7,TRBJ2-7
CAWSSGTAQGQPQHF,TGTGCCTGGAGTTCTGGGACAGCCCAGGGGCAGCCCCAGCATTTT,-,TRBD1,TRBV30,TRBJ1-5
CAFSGGAGAFF,TGTGCCTTCTCAGGGGGCGCGGGGGCTTTCTTT,-,TRBD1,TRBV19,TRBJ1-1
CSRPSTEDYEQYF,TGCAGCAGGCCGTCGACAGAGGACTACGAGCAGTACTTC,-,-,TRBV29-1,TRBJ2-7
CASSVTRVSDEQFF,TGTGCCAGCAGTGTAACCCGGGTTAGTGATGAGCAGTTCTTC,-,-,TRBV27,TRBJ2-1
CASSRTQGWESYNEQFF,TGTGCCAGCAGCCGAACACAGGGGTGGGAATCCTACAATGAGCAGTTCTTC,-,TRBD1,TRBV5-4,TRBJ2-1
CASSNRESNEQFF,TGTGCCAGCAGTAACAGGGAATCCAATGAGCAGTTCTTC,-,-,TRBV6-5,TRBJ2-1
CASSPLAGAGTGELFF,TGTGCCAGCAGCCCGCTAGCGGGGGCGGGGACCGGGGAGCTGTTTTTT,few,TRBD2,TRBV28,TRBJ2-2
CSVIGWTGGYTF,TGCAGCGTCATTGGATGGACAGGGGGCTACACCTTC,-,TRBD1,TRBV29-1,TRBJ1-2
CASSERGHRGPQETQYF,TGCGCCAGCAGTGAGAGGGGTCACAGGGGCCCCCAAGAGACCCAGTACTTC,-,TRBD1,TRBV10-2,TRBJ2-5
CASSPGAITYEQYF,TGTGCCAGCAGCCCCGGGGCGATTACCTACGAGCAGTACTTC,few,-,TRBV6-5,TRBJ2-7
CASSSAGYVTQYF,TGTGCCAGCAGTTCCGCCGGATATGTGACCCAGTACTTC,-,-,TRBV6-6,TRBJ2-5
CASSYQGQNSPLHF,TGTGCCAGCAGTTACCAGGGCCAAAATTCACCCCTCCACTTT,few,-,TRBV6-5,TRBJ1-6
CASSQTTSASEQYF,TGCGCCAGCAGTCAAACAACGTCAGCGAGCGAGCAGTACTTC,-,-,TRBV23-1,TRBJ2-7
CASELNTEAFF,TGTGCCAGCGAACTAAACACTGAAGCTTTCTTT,-,-,TRBV28,TRBJ1-1
CASSSLHLYEQYF,TGTGCCAGCAGCTCGTTACATCTATACGAGCAGTACTTC,-,-,TRBV5-6,TRBJ2-7
CASSPLPPGQGLGYEQYF,TGTGCCAGCTCACCACTTCCTCCGGGACAGGGTTTAGGCTACGAGCAGTACTTC,-,TRBD1,TRBV18,TRBJ2-7
CASSLSGGAWDTQYF,TGTGCCAGCAGCCTTAGCGGGGGGGCATGGGATACGCAGTATTTT,-,TRBD2,TRBV5-4,TRBJ2-3
CASSEDRRNQPQHF,TGTGCCAGCAGTGAAGACAGGCGGAATCAGCCCCAGCATTTT,-,-,TRBV6-1,TRBJ1-5
CASSQTGNTGELFF,TGTGCCAGCAGCCAGACAGGGAACACCGGGGAGCTGTTTTTT,-,-,TRBV11-3,TRBJ2-2
CASSYSGNSYEQYF,TGTGCCAGCAGTTACTCGGGGAACTCCTACGAGCAGTACTTC,once,-,TRBV6-5,TRBJ2-7
CASSLATSGTVGELFF,TGTGCCAGTAGTTTAGCGACTAGCGGGACGGTCGGGGAGCTGTTTTTT,-,TRBD2,TRBV19,TRBJ2-2
CASSLTSGRQNEQFF,TGTGCCAGTAGTCTTACTTCAGGACGGCAAAATGAGCAGTTCTTC,-,-,TRBV19,TRBJ2-1
CASLLQGATEAFF,TGTGCCAGCCTACTCCAGGGGGCGACTGAAGCTTTCTTT,-,TRBD1,TRBV5-5,TRBJ1-1
CASSESLFSGGQLNEQFF,TGTGCCAGCAGTGAATCTCTCTTTTCGGGGGGGCAATTGAATGAGCAGTTCTTC,few,TRBD2,TRBV6-1,TRBJ2-1
CASSVGTVHSNQPQHF,TGTGCCAGCAGCGTGGGGACAGTCCATAGCAATCAGCCCCAGCATTTT,-,TRBD1,TRBV5-6,TRBJ1-5
CASSSFSGTSYNEQFF,TGCGCCAGCAGCTCGTTTAGCGGCACCTCCTACAATGAGCAGTTCTTC,once,-,TRBV5-1,TRBJ2-1
CASSSGTGAYEQYF,TGTGCCAGCAGCTCTGGGACAGGGGCCTACGAGCAGTACTTC,-,TRBD1,TRBV11-2,TRBJ2-7
CASSWSLGQSLYEQYF,TGTGCCAGCAGTTGGTCACTGGGACAGAGCCTCTACGAGCAGTACTTC,-,TRBD1,TRBV28,TRBJ2-7
CASSAGLAGAWGTDTQYF,TGTGCCAGCAGTGCTGGACTAGCGGGAGCGTGGGGCACAGATACGCAGTATTTT,few,TRBD2,TRBV5-6,TRBJ2-3
CASSPQTGSSSYEQYF,TGTGCCAGCAGTCCCCAGACAGGGAGCAGCTCCTACGAGCAGTACTTC,-,TRBD1,TRBV27,TRBJ2-7
CASSLRAGEQYF,TGTGCCAGCAGCTTACGAGCGGGCGAGCAGTACTTC,-,-,TRBV11-1,TRBJ2-7
CASSLRTGITDTQYF,TGCGCCAGTAGCCTCCGGACAGGGATCACAGATACGCAGTATTTT,-,TRBD1,TRBV4-3,TRBJ2-3
CASASGGITEAFF,TGTGCCAGTGCGTCGGGAGGGATCACTGAAGCTTTCTTT,few,-,TRBV19,TRBJ1-1
CASSLSGVATEAFF,TGTGCCAGCAGTTTATCCGGTGTCGCCACTGAAGCTTTCTTT,few,-,TRBV27,TRBJ1-1
CASSLSQGGTNEKLFF,TGTGCCAGCAGCTTATCCCAGGGGGGGACTAATGAAAAACTGTTTTTT,-,TRBD1,TRBV13,TRBJ1-4
CASSVGRGGYYEQYF,TGTGCCAGCAGCGTAGGCCGGGGGGGCTACTACGAGCAGTACTTC,-,TRBD2,TRBV9,TRBJ2-7
CASSLVGNPGIETQYF,TGTGCCAGCAGTTTGGTGGGGAACCCCGGTATTGAGACCCAGTACTTC,-,-,TRBV28,TRBJ2-5